This T cell receptor (beta chain) is from a study of blood T cell repertoires in COVID-19. The trim removed 6 bases at V and 12 bases at J, leaving 12 bases unmatched. CDR3 size: 14 residues. Germline V gene data show CDR1 as MNHEY and CDR2 as SVGAGI. In terms of age and location, participants ranged from roughly 18 to 89 years and lived in fewer than 30 US areas. Recovery among Cohort 3 donors was established by two negative PCRs, clearance, or symptom resolution. In the study's own analysis: Amplification of reference gene primers was used by the study to estimate nucleated cell counts. Sequenced by immunoSEQ multiplex PCR; TCRdb stores in-frame clones only, minus some. The DNA was the basis for D and trimming; V, J and clone size are from that table. This sample has roughly 160,000 clones, with about 80% found just once. This clone has only one observation.

This TCR derives from a woman in her sixties who had recovered from COVID-19. The chain is built from TRBV6-5 and TRBJ2-1; 9 bases agree with TRBD1. The sequenced material came from PBMCs or T cells enriched from blood (not recorded which). CDR3 in amino acids: CASSRTGEVRGQFF. The CDR3 nucleotides are TGTGCCAGCAGCCGGACAGGGGAGGTCAGGGGGCAGTTCTTC.